The sequence of this TCR beta chain was determined in a study of CD39 and CD103 CD8 tumor-infiltrating T cells. Whole-study results and caveats: DN TIL clonotypes largely overlapped peripheral memory CD8 repertoires, unlike DP.

For this clone: Its antigen is not identified.

This table comes from immunoSEQ multiplex PCR, and its TCRdb copy is limited to in-frame clones, with some not included. The sample lists several thousand clones, 50% to 75% seen once, with around three fifths in the top ten. The CDR3 runs 15 residues. Germline CDR1 reads LGHNA; CDR2 reads YSLEER. V lost 0 bases, J lost 7 bases, and 6 bases stayed unmatched. Negative selection enriched T cells; tumor-infiltrating lymphocyte samples also used EpCAM beads. This sequence was found in a human donor with head and neck squamous cell carcinoma. V and J are TRBV4-3 and TRBJ1-5; 7 bases match TRBD1. The sequencing sample was made of CD8+ T cells sorted from blood. The subset is: total memory CD8 T cells (CD45RA-CCR7+/-) from blood or uninvolved lymph node. The CDR3 DNA sequence: TGCGCCAGCAGCCAAGATAGGGGGCTGGGGCAGCCCCAGCATTTT. Its protein is CASSQDRGLGQPQHF.